The TCR beta chain described here comes from a study of blood T cell repertoires in COVID-19. Turning to the study itself: Samples taken during acute and convalescent COVID-19 were collected in the United States, Italy and Spain.

Germline V gene data show CDR1 as SGHTA and CDR2 as FQGTGA. CDR3 length: 11 amino acids. V lost 2 bases to trimming and J lost 4 bases, with 3 bases between them. Assay: immunoSEQ multiplex PCR; the TCRdb copy retains only in-frame clones and omits some. The sample lists about 150,000 clones; around four fifths were seen once. The receptor was isolated from a woman in her forties who had recovered from COVID-19. V usage is TRBV7-3 and J usage is TRBJ2-7; D remains ambiguous. Sequenced material: PBMCs or T cells enriched from blood (not recorded which). The CDR3 DNA is TGTGCCAGCAGCTTAGAGTACGAGCAGTACTTC. This sequence encodes CASSLEYEQYF.